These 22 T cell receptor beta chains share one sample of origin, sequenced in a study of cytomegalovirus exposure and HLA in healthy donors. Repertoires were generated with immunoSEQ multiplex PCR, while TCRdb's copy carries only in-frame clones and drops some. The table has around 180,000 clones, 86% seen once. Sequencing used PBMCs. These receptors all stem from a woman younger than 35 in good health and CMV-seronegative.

The CDR3 bases are TGTGCCAGCAGCCAAGGCACTAGCGGGAGGGAAGAGACCCAGTACTTC. This codes for CASSQGTSGREETQYF. This rearrangement joins TRBV4-2 to TRBJ2-5; 13 bases are shared with TRBD2. This CDR3 is 16 amino acids long. The germline V gene has CDR1 LGHNA and CDR2 YNFKEQ. J was trimmed by 3 bases and V by 1 base; bases with no gene match: 2.

CDR3 bases: TGCGCCAGCTCTCCAACCCGGGACAGGGGGCTTGAGCAGTTCTTC. It is translated as CASSPTRDRGLEQFF. The genes are TRBV5-1 and TRBJ2-1; 12 nucleotides align to TRBD1. Losses at the gene ends were 7 bases for V and 9 bases for J; bases not matched to a gene: 11. Germline V gives CDR1 SGHRS, CDR2 YFSETQ. The CDR3 extends over 15 amino acids.

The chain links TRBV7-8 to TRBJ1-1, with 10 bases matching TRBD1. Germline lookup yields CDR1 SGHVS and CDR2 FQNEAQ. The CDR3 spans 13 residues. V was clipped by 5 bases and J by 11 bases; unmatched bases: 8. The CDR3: CASSRGQGRDAFF. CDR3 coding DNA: TGTGCCAGCAGCCGGGGACAGGGGCGAGACGCTTTCTTT.

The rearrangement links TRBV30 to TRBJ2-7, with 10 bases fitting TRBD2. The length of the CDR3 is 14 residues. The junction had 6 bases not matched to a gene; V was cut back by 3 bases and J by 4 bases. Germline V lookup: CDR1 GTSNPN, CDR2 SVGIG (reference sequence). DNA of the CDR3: TGTGCCTGGAGAGGAGCGGGGGGGCGGTACGAGCAGTACTTC. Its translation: CAWRGAGGRYEQYF. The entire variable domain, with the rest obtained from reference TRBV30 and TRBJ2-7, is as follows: SQTIHQWPATLVQPVGSPLSLECTVEGTSNPNLYWYRQAAGRGLQLLFYSVGIGQISSEVPQNLSASRPQDRQFILSSKKLLLSDSGFYLCAWRGAGGRYEQYFGPGTRLTVT.

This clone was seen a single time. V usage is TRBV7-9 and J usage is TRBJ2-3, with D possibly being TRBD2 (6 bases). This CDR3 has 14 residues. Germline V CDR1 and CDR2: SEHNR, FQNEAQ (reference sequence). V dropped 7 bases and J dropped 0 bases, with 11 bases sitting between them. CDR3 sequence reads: CASNVGLSTDTQYF. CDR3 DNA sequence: TGTGCCAGCAACGTGGGACTTAGCACAGATACGCAGTATTTT.

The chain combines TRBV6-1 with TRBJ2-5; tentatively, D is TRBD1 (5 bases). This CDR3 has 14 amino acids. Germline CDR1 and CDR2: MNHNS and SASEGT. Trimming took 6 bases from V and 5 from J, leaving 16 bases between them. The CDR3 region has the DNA TGTGCCAGCAGCCAACTCGGACACGTTGAGACCCAGTACTTC. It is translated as CASSQLGHVETQYF.

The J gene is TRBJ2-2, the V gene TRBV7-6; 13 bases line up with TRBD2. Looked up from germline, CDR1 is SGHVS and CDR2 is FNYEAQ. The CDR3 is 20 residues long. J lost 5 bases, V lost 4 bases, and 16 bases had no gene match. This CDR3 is CASSSSLAGGRLSRTGELFF. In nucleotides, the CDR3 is TGTGCCAGCAGCTCGTCACTAGCGGGGGGGCGTCTTAGTCGGACCGGGGAGCTGTTTTTT.

CDR3 nucleotide sequence: TGTGCCAGCAGCTTAGTCGGGACAGGGGGTCAGGGCTACACCTTC. It specifies CASSLVGTGGQGYTF. The chain links TRBV7-9 to TRBJ1-2, with 11 bases identical to TRBD1. CDR1 and CDR2 (germline): SEHNR, FQNEAQ (reference sequence). Germline trimming cut 1 base from V and 8 bases from J; bases unmatched to any gene: 6. The CDR3 runs to 15 residues.

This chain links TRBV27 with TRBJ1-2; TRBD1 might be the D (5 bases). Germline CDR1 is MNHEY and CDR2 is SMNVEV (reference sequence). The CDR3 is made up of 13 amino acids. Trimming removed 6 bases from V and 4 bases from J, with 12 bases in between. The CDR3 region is CASRGAGFYGYTF. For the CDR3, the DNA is TGTGCCAGCAGAGGGGCAGGATTCTATGGCTACACCTTC.

Here the CDR3 reads CATEGQGIGYTF. The CDR3 bases are TGTGCCACCGAGGGACAGGGGATTGGCTACACCTTC. The chain links TRBV2 to TRBJ1-2, with 10 bases fitting TRBD1. The CDR3 totals 12 residues. V lost 10 bases, J lost 7 bases, and 6 bases stayed unmatched. CDR1 is SNHLY and CDR2 is FYNNEI in the germline V gene.

CDR3 amino acids: CASSPLGGGRGEQYF. In DNA, the CDR3 is TGTGCCAGCAGCCCCCTGGGGGGGGGCCGGGGCGAGCAGTACTTC. This sequence joins TRBV7-9 and TRBJ2-7, with TRBD2 as a possible D gene (7 bases). Germline V CDR1 and CDR2: SEHNR, FQNEAQ (reference sequence). The CDR3 loop spans 15 amino acids. V lost 5 bases and J lost 6, with 20 bases in between.

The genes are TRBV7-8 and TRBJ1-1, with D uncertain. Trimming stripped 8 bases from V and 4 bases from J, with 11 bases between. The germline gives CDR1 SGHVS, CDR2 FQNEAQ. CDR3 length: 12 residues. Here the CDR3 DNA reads TGTGCCAGCCACACTAGTACCACTGAAGCTTTCTTT. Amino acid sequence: CASHTSTTEAFF.

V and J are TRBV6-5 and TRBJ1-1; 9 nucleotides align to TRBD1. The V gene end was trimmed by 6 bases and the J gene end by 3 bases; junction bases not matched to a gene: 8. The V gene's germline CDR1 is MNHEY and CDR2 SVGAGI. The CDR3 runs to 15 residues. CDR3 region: CASRHFGTGHTEAFF. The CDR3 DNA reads TGTGCCAGCAGACACTTCGGGACAGGGCACACTGAAGCTTTCTTT.

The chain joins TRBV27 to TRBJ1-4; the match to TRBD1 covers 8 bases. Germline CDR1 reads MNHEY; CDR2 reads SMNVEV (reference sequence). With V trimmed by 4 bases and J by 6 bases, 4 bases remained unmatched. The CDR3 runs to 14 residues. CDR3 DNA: TGTGCCAGCAGTTCCAGGGGGCCCGATGAAAAACTGTTTTTT. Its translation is CASSSRGPDEKLFF.

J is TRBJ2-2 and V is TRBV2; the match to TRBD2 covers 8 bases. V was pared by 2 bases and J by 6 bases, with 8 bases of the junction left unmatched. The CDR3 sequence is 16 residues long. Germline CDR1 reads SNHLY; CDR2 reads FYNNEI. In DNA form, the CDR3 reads TGTGCCAGCAGTGAACAACCGGGACTAGTGGCCGGGGAGCTGTTTTTT. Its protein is CASSEQPGLVAGELFF.

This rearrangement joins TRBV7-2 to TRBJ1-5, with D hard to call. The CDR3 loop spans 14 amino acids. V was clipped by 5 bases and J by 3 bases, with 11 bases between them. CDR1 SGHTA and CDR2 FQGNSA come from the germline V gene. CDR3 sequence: CASSPREHNQPQHF. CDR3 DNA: TGTGCCAGCAGCCCCCGGGAGCACAATCAGCCCCAGCATTTT.

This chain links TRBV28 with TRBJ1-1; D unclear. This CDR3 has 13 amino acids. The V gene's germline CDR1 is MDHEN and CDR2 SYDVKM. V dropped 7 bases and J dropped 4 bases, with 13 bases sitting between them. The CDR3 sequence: CASTIYSGTEAFF. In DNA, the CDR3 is TGTGCCAGCACTATTTATTCGGGCACTGAAGCTTTCTTT. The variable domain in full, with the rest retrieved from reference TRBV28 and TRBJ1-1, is DVKVTQSSRYLVKRTGEKVFLECVQDMDHENMFWYRQDPGLGLRLIYFSYDVKMKEKGDIPEGYSVSREKKERFSLILESASTNQTSMYLCASTIYSGTEAFFGQGTRLTVV.

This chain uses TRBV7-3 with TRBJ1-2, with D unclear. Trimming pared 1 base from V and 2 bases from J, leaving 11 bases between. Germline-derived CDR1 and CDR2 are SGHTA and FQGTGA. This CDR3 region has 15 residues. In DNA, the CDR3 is TGTGCCAGCAGCTTAAGTCCCACTTCCAACTATGGCTACACCTTC. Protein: CASSLSPTSNYGYTF.

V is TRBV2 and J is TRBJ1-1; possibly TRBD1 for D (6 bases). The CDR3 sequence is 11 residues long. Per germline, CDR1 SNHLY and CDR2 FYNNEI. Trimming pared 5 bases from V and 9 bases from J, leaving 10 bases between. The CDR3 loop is CASSMTGKAFF. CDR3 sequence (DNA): TGTGCCAGCAGTATGACAGGTAAAGCTTTCTTT.

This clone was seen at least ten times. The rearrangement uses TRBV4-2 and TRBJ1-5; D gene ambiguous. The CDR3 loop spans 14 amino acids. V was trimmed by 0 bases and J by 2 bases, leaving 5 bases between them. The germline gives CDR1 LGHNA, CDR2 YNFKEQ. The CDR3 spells CASSQDQGNQPQHF. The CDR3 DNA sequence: TGTGCCAGCAGCCAAGATCAGGGCAATCAGCCCCAGCATTTT.

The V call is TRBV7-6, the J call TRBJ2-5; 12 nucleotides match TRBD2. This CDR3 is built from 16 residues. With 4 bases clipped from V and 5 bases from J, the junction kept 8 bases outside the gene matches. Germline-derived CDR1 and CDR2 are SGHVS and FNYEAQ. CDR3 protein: CASSSKWTSGIETQYF. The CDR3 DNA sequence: TGTGCCAGCAGCTCAAAATGGACTAGCGGGATTGAGACCCAGTACTTC. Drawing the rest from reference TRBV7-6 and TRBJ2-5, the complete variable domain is GAGVSQSPRYKVTKRGQDVALRCDPISGHVSLYWYRQALGQGPEFLTYFNYEAQQDKSGLPNDRFSAERPEGSISTLTIQRTEQRDSAMYRCASSSKWTSGIETQYFGPGTRLLVL.

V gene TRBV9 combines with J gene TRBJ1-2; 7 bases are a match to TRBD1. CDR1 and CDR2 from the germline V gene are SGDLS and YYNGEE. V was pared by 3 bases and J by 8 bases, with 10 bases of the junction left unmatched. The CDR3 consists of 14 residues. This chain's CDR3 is CASSALTGDSGYTF. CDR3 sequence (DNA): TGTGCCAGCAGCGCTCTAACAGGGGACTCGGGCTACACCTTC.